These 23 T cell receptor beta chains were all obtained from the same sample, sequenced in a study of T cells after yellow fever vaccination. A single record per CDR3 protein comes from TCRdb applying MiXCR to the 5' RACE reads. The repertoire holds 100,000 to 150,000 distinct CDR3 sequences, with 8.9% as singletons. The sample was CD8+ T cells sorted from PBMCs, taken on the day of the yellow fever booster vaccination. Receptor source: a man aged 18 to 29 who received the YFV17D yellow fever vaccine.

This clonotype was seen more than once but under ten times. The CDR3 region is CSVAGQGYNEQFF. The CDR3 coding sequence is TGCAGCGTTGCGGGACAGGGTTACAATGAGCAGTTCTTC. This chain joins TRBV29-1 and TRBJ2-1; 9 bases map to TRBD1. The CDR3 consists of 13 residues. Germline trimming cut 4 bases from V and 4 bases from J; bases unmatched to any gene: 2. Germline V gene data show CDR1 as SQVTM and CDR2 as ANQGSEA.

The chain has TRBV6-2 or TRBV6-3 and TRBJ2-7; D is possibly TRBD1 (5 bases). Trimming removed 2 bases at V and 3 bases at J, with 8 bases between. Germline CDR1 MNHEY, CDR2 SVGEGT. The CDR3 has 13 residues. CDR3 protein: CASSYTGHYEQYF. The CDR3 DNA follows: TGTGCCAGCAGTTACACAGGACACTACGAGCAGTACTTC.

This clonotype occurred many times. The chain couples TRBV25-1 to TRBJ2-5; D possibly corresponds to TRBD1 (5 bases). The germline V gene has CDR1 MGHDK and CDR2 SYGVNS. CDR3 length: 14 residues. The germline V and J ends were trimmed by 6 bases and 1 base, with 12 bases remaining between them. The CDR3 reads CASSADSSQETQYF. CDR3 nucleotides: TGTGCCAGCAGCGCCGACAGCAGCCAAGAGACCCAGTACTTC.

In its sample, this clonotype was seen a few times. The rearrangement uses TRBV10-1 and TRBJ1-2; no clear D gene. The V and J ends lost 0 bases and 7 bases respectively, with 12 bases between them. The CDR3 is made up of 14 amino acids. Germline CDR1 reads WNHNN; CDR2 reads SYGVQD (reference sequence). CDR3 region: CASSESRQDGGYTF. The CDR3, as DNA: TGCGCCAGCAGTGAGTCACGGCAGGACGGTGGCTACACCTTC.

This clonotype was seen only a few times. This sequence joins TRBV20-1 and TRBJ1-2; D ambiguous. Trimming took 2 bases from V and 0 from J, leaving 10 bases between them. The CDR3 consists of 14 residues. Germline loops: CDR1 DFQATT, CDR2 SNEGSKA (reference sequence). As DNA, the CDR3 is TGCAGTGCTAGATGGTCACCAACTAACTATGGCTACACCTTC. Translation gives CSARWSPTNYGYTF.

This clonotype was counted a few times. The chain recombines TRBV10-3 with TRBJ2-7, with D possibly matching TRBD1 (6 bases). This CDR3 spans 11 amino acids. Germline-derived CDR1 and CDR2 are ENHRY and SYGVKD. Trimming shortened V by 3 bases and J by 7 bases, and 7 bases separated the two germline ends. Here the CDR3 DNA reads TGTGCCATCAGTGAAGGGGGTGAGCAGTACTTC. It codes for CAISEGGEQYF.

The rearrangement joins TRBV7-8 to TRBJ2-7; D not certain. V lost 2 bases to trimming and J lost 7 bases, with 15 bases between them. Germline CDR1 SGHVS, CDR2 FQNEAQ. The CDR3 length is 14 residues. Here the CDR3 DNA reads TGTGCCAGCAGCTTAAGTAAGGGTCTGTGGGAGCAGTACGTC. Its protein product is CASSLSKGLWEQYV.

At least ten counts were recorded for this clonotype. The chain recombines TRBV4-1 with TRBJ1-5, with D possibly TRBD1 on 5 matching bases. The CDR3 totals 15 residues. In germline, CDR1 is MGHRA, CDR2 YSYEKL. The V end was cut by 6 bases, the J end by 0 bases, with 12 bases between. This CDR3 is CASRERDVSNQPQHF. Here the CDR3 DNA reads TGCGCCAGCAGGGAGAGGGACGTTAGCAATCAGCCCCAGCATTTT.

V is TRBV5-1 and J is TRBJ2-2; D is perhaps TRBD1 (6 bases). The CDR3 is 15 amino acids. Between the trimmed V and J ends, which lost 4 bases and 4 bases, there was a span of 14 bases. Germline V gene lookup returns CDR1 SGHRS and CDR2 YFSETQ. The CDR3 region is CASSPKAGATGELFF. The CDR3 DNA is TGCGCCAGCAGCCCGAAGGCAGGGGCCACCGGGGAGCTGTTTTTT.

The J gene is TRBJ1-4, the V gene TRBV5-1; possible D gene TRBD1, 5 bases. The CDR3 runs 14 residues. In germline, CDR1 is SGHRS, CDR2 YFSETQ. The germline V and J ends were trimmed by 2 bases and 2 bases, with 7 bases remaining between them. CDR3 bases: TGCGCCAGCAGCTTTGGGGGGACTAATGAAAAACTGTTTTTT. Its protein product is CASSFGGTNEKLFF.

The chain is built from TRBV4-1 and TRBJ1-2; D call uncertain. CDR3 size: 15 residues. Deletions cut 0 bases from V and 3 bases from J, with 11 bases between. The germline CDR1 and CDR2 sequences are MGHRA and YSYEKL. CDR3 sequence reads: CASSQDRPRDYGYTF. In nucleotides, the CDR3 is TGCGCCAGCAGCCAAGATCGCCCCCGAGACTATGGCTACACCTTC.

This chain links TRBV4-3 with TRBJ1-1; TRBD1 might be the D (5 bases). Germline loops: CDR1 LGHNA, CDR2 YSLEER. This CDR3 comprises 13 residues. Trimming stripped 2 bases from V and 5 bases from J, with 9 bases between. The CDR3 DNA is TGCGCCAGCAGCCAACGGGGGGGAACTGAAGCTTTCTTT. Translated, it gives CASSQRGGTEAFF.

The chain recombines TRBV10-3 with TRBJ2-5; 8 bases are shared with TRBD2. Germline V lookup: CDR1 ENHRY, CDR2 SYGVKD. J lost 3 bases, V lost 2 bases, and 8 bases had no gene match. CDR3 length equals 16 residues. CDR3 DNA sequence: TGTGCCATCAGTGAGGGGGGACTAGTCCCAGAAGAGACCCAGTACTTC. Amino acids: CAISEGGLVPEETQYF.

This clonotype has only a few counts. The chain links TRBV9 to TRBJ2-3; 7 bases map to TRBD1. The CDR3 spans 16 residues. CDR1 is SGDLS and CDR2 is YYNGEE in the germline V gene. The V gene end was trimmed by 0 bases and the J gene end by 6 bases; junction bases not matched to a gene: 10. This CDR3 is CASSVGGRGGGDTQYF. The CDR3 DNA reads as TGTGCCAGCAGCGTAGGTGGGCGAGGGGGCGGGGATACGCAGTATTTT.

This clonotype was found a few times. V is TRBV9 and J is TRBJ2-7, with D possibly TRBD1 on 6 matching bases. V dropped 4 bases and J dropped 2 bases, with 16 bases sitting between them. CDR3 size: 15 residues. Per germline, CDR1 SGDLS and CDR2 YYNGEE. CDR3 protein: CASSPAPGHTYEQYF. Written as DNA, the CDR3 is TGTGCCAGCAGCCCAGCCCCGGGACACACCTACGAGCAGTACTTC.

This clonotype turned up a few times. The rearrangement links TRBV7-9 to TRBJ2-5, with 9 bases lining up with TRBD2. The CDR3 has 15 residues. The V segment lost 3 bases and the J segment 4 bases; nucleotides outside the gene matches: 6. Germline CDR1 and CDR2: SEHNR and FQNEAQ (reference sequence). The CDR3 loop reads CASSFDSGGTETQYF. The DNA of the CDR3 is TGTGCCAGCAGCTTCGATAGCGGGGGAACAGAGACCCAGTACTTC.

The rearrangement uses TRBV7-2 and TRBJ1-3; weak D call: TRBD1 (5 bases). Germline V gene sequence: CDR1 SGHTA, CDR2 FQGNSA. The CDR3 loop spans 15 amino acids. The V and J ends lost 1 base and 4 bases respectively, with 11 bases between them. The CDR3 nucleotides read TGTGCCAGCAGCTTAGGGGGGGGATTCGGAAACACCATATATTTT. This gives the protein CASSLGGGFGNTIYF.

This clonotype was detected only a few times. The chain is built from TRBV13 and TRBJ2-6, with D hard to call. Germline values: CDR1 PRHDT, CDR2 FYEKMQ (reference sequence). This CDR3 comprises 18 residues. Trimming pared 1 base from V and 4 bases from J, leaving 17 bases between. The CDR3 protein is CASSLVLGPSLGANVLTF. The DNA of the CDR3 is TGTGCCAGCAGCTTAGTCTTGGGTCCCTCTCTAGGGGCCAACGTCCTGACTTTC.

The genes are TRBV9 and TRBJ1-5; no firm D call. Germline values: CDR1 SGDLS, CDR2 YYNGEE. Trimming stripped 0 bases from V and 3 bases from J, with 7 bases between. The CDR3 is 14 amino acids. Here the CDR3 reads CASSVGGYNQPQHF. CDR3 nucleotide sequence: TGTGCCAGCAGCGTAGGGGGATACAATCAGCCCCAGCATTTT. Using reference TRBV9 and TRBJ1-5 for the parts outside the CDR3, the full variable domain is DSGVTQTPKHLITATGQRVTLRCSPRSGDLSVYWYQQSLDQGLQFLIQYYNGEERAKGNILERFSAQQFPDLHSELNLSSLELGDSALYFCASSVGGYNQPQHFGDGTRLSIL.

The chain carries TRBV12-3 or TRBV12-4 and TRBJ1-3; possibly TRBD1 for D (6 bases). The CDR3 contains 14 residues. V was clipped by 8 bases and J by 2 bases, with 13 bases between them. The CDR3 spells CASDRRNPGNTIYF. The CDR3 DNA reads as TGTGCCAGCGACAGGAGAAACCCTGGAAACACCATATATTTT.

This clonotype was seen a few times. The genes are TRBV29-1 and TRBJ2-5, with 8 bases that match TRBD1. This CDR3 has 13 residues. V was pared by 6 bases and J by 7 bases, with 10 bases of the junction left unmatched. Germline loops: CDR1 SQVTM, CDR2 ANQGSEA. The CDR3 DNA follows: TGCAGCGTCATCCACGGGACAGGCGGGACCCAGTACTTC. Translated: CSVIHGTGGTQYF.

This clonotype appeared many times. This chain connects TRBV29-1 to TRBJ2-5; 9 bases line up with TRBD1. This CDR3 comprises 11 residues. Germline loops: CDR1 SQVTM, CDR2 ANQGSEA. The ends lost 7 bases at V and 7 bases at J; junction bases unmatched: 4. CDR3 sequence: CSDSTGGTQYF. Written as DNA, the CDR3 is TGCAGCGACTCGACAGGGGGGACCCAGTACTTC.

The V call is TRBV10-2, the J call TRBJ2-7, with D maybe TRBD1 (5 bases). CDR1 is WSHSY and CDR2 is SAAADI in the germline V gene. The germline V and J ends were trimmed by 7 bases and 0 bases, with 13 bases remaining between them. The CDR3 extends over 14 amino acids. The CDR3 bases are TGCGCCAGCACTCTGGGGCGGAGCTCCTACGAGCAGTACTTC. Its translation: CASTLGRSSYEQYF.